This T cell receptor (beta chain) was documented in a study of CD8+CD57+ T cells in acquired aplastic anemia. Overall study context: The sorted CD4+ and CD8+ cells yielded an average around 3 ug of DNA.

For CDR3 and TCR beta VDJ profiling, genomic DNA was the template used. One entry per CDR3 protein, called by TCRdb with MiXCR from the reads. Of about 180,000 distinct CDR3 sequences in the sample, less than 60% were seen once. Whoever was chosen for sequencing had shown CD8+CD57+ cell expansion by flow cytometry. V was pared by 4 bases and J by 7 bases, with 11 bases between. This CDR3 is 13 amino acids long. Germline V gene lookup returns CDR1 SGHTA and CDR2 FQGNSA. The receptor's source is a human donor with aplastic anemia. The chain uses TRBV7-2 and TRBJ2-1; the D is unclear. Sequences were obtained from sorted CD4+, CD8+, or CD8+CD57+ T cells (not recorded which) from PBMCs. In nucleotides, the CDR3 is TGTGCCAGCAGCTCCCCTCAGCGAAATGAGCAGTTCTTC. The encoded protein is CASSSPQRNEQFF.